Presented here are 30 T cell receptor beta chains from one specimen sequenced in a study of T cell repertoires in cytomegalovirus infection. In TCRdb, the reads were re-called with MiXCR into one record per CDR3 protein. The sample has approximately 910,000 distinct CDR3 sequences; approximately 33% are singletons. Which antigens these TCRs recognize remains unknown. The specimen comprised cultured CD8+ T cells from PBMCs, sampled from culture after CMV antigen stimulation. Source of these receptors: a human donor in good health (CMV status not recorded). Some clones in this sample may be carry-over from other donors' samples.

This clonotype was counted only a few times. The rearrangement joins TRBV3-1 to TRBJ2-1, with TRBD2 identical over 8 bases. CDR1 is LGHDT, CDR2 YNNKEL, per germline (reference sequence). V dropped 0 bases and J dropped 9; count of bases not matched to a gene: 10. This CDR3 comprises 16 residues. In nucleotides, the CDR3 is TGTGCCAGCAGCCAAGACCCCGGGGGGGCTCTCAGTGAGCAGTTCTTC. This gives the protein CASSQDPGGALSEQFF.

CDR3 bases: TGTGCCAGTAGTATAGCCAGCGGGCGCGGCTACACCTTC. Translated, it gives CASSIASGRGYTF. The J gene is TRBJ1-2, the V gene TRBV19; D is undetermined. Germline V gene sequence: CDR1 LNHDA, CDR2 SQIVND (reference sequence). V lost 1 base and J lost 8, with 11 bases in between. This CDR3 is 13 amino acids long.

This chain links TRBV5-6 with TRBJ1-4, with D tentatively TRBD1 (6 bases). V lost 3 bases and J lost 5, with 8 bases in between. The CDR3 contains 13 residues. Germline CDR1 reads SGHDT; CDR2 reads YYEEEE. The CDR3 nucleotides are TGTGCCAGCAGCTGGGACATAAATGAAAAACTGTTTTTT. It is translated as CASSWDINEKLFF.

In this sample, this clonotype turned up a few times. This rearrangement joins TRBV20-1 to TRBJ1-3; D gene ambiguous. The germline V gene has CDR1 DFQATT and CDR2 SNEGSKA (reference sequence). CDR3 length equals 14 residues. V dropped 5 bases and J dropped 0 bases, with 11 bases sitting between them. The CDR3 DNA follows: TGCAGTGCTTCGACGGGAGTCTCTGGAAACACCATATATTTT. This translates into CSASTGVSGNTIYF.

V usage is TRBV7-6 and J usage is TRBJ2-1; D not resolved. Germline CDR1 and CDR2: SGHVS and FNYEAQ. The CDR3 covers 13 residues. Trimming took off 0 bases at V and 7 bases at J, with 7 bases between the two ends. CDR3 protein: CASSLASENEQFF. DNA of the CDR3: TGTGCCAGCAGCTTAGCATCAGAGAATGAGCAGTTCTTC.

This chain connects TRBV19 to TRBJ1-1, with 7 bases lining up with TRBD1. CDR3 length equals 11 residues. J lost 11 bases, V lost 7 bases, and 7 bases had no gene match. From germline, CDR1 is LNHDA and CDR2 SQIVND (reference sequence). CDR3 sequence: CASIGGGVAFF. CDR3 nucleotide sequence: TGTGCCAGTATAGGGGGCGGAGTGGCTTTCTTT.

The CDR3 here is CASSGNPGQAVDYGYTF. CDR3 in DNA: TGTGCCAGCAGCGGAAATCCAGGACAGGCCGTGGACTATGGCTACACCTTC. The rearrangement links TRBV9 to TRBJ1-2; 7 bases match TRBD1. The CDR3 spans 17 residues. Germline V lookup: CDR1 SGDLS, CDR2 YYNGEE. After removal of 3 bases from V and 3 bases from J, the junction contained 14 bases not matched to a gene.

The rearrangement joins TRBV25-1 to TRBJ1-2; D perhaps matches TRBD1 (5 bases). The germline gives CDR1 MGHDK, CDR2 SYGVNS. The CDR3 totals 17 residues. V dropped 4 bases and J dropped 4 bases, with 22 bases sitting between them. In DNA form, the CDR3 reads TGTGCCAGCAGTGCCTCTCCCTACGGGGGAAAAGGCTATGGCTACACCTTC. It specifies CASSASPYGGKGYGYTF.

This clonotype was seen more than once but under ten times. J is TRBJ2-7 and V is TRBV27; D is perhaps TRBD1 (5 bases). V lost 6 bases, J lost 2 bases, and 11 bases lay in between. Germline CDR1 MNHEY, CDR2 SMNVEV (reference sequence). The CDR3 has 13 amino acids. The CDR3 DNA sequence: TGTGCCAGCAGCAGGACACCCACCTACGAGCAGTACTTC. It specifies CASSRTPTYEQYF.

The CDR3 reads CASSQGASYNEQFF. The CDR3 nucleotides are TGTGCCAGCAGCCAGGGGGCCTCCTACAATGAGCAGTTCTTC. The chain joins TRBV5-4 to TRBJ2-1; 8 nucleotides match TRBD1. The CDR3 is made up of 14 amino acids. In germline, CDR1 is SGHNT, CDR2 YYREEE (reference sequence). The trim removed 4 bases at V and 0 bases at J, leaving 0 bases unmatched.

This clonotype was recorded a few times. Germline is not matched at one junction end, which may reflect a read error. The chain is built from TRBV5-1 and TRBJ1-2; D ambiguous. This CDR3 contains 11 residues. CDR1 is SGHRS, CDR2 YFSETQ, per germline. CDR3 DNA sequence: TGCGCCAGCAGCTTAGGAAGGGAGAGCCACTTC. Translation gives CASSLGRESHF.

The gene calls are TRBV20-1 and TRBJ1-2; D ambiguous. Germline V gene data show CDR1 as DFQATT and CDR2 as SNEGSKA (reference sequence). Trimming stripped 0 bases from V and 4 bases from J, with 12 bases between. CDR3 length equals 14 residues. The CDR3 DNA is TGCAGTGCTAGAGATGGGTGGACTCCCTATGGCTACACCTTC. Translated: CSARDGWTPYGYTF.

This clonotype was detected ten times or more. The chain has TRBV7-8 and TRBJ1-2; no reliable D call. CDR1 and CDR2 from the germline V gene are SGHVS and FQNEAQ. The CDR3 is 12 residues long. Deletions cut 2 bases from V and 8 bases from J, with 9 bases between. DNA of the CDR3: TGTGCCAGCAGCTTAAGACGGGAGGGCTACACCTTC. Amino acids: CASSLRREGYTF.

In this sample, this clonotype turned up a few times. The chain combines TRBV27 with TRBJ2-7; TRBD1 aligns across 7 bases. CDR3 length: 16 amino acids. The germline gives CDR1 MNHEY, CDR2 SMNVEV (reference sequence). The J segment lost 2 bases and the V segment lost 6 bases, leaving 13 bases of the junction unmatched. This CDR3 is CASSMTYRGPPYEQYV. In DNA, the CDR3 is TGTGCCAGCAGCATGACGTACAGGGGACCGCCCTACGAGCAGTACGTC.

This chain's CDR3 is CASSLAPSEGAVGNTF. In DNA, the CDR3 is TGTGCCAGCAGCTTAGCGCCTTCGGAGGGGGCTGTGGGAAACACCTTC. This chain links TRBV7-9 with TRBJ1-2, with TRBD1 matching 7 bases. V shed 0 bases and J 12 bases; nucleotides not matched to a gene: 16. The CDR3 loop spans 16 amino acids. The germline V gene encodes CDR1 SEHNR and CDR2 FQNEAQ (reference sequence).

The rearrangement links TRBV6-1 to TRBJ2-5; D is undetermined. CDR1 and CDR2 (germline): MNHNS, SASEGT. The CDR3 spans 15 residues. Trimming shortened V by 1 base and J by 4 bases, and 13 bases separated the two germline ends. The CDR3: CASSEGQFRRETQYF. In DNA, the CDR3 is TGTGCCAGCAGTGAAGGGCAGTTCAGGAGAGAGACCCAGTACTTC.

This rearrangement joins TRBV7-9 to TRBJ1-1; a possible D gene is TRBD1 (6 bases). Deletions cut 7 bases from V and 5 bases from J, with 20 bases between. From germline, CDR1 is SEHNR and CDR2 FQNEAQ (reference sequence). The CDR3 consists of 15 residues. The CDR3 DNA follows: TGTGCCAGCACCCGGGTCCGGGGGGCGCTGACTGAAGCTTTCTTT. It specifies CASTRVRGALTEAFF.

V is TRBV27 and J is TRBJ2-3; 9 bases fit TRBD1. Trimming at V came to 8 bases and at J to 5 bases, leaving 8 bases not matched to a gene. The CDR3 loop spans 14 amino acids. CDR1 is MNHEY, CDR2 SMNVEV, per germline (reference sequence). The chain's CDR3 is CASGPTGGLDTQYF. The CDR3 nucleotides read TGTGCCAGCGGTCCGACAGGGGGATTAGATACGCAGTATTTT.

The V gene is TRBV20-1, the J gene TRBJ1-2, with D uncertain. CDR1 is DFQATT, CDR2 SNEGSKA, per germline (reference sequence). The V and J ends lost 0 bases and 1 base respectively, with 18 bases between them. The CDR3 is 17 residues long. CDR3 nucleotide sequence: TGCAGTGCTAGAGATGCTAAATCGGCAGTCCATAACTATGGCTACACCTTC. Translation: CSARDAKSAVHNYGYTF.

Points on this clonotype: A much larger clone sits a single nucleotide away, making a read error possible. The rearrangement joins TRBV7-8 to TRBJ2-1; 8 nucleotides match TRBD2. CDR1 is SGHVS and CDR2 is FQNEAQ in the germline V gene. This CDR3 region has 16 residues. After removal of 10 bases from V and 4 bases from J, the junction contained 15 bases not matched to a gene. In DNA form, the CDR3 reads TGTGCCAACAGATTACTGGCCAGCGGGGGATACAATGAGCAGTTCTTC. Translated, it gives CANRLLASGGYNEQFF.

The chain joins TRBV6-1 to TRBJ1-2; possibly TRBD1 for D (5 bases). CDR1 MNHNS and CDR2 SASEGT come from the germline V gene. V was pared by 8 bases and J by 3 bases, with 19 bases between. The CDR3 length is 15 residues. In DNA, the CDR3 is TGTGCCAGCGTAGAGACAGAATTCGACCACTATGGCTACACCTTC. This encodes CASVETEFDHYGYTF.

The chain's CDR3 is CASSLVVSPSYEQYF. The CDR3 bases are TGTGCCAGCAGCTTGGTGGTCTCCCCTTCCTACGAGCAGTACTTC. The J gene is TRBJ2-7, the V gene TRBV5-6; D not resolved. The CDR3 is 15 amino acids. CDR1 is SGHDT and CDR2 is YYEEEE in the germline V gene. Trimming stripped 0 bases from V and 1 base from J, with 11 bases between. Using reference TRBV5-6 and TRBJ2-7 for the parts outside the CDR3, the full variable domain is DAGVTQSPTHLIKTRGQQVTLRCSPKSGHDTVSWYQQALGQGPQFIFQYYEEEERQRGNFPDRFSGHQFPNYSSELNVNALLLGDSALYLCASSLVVSPSYEQYFGPGTRLTVT.

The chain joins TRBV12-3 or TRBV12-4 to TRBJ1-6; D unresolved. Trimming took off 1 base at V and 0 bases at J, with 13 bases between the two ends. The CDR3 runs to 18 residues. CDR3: CASSLGSGVSSYNSPLHF. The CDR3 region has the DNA TGTGCCAGCAGTTTAGGGTCCGGGGTGAGCTCCTATAATTCACCCCTCCACTTT.

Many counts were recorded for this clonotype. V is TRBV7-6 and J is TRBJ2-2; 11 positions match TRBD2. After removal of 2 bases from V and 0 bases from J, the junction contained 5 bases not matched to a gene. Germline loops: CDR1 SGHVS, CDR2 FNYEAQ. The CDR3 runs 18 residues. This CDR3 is CASSLLAGGLSNTGELFF. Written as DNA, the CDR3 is TGTGCCAGCAGCTTATTAGCGGGGGGGCTCTCGAACACCGGGGAGCTGTTTTTT.

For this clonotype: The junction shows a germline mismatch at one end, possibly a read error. The CDR3 spells CASSYWQGAQNGQFF. CDR3 bases: TGTGCCAGCAGTTACTGGCAGGGGGCGCAGAATGGGCAGTTCTTC. The J gene is TRBJ2-1, the V gene TRBV6-5; 8 positions agree with TRBD1. The germline gives CDR1 MNHEY, CDR2 SVGAGI. The CDR3 consists of 15 residues.

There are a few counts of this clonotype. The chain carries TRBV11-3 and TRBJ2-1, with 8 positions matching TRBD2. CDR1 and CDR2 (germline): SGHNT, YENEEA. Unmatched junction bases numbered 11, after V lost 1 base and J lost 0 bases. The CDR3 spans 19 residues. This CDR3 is CASSLVGRGAISSYNEQFF. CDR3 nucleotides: TGTGCCAGCAGCTTAGTTGGGCGGGGGGCCATCAGCTCCTACAATGAGCAGTTCTTC.

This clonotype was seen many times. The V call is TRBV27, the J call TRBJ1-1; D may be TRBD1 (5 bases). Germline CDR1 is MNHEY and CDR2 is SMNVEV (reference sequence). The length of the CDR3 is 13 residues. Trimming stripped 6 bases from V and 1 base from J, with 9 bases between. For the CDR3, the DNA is TGTGCCAGCAGCCTGACAGCGAACACTGAAGCTTTCTTT. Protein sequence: CASSLTANTEAFF.

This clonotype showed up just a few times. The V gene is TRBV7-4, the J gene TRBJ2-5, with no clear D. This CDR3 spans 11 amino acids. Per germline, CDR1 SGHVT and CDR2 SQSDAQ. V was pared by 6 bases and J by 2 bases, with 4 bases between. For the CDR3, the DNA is TGTGCCAGCAGGTTTCAAGAGACCCAGTACTTC. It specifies CASRFQETQYF.

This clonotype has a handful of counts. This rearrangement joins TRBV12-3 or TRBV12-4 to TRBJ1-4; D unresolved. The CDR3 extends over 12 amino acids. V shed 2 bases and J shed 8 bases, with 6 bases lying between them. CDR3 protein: CASSLFGEKLFF. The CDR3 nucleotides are TGTGCCAGCAGTTTATTTGGAGAAAAACTGTTTTTT.

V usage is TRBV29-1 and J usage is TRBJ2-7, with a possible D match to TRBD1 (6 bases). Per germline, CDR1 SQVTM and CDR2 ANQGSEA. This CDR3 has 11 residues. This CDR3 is CRTDSTYEQYV. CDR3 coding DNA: TGCAGGACGGACAGTACCTACGAGCAGTACGTC.